This TCR beta chain emerged from a study of shared clonotypes between healthy human individuals. On the study more broadly: Every donor yielded three CD4 naive, three CD4 memory, two CD8 naive and one CD8 memory plate. General observations from the study: An anticipated effect of sequencing depth on clonotype sharing among donors was recognized. Approximately 5.4% of naive CD4 clonotypes were common to four donors.

Comments on this clone: The antigen is unknown.

Between the trimmed V and J ends, which lost 7 bases and 3 bases, there was a span of 9 bases. This CDR3 spans 13 amino acids. The germline V gene has CDR1 MDHEN and CDR2 SYDVKM. Naive CD8 cells lacked CD45RO and underwent positive selection for CCR7, leaving out terminally differentiated effector memory CD45RA+ cells. Donors, healthy HIV-negative adults, lacked recent acute infections or vaccinations. The assay was immunoSEQ multiplex PCR, and TCRdb's table has in-frame clones only and misses some. The sample has some 2 million clones, about 94% seen once. Sequenced: naive CD8+ T cells sorted from blood. This chain connects TRBV28 to TRBJ2-2, with D perhaps TRBD2 (5 bases). This receptor was identified in a man between 18 and 29 years old in good health. The CDR3 loop reads CASTGKDTGELFF. The DNA of the CDR3 is TGTGCCAGCACGGGGAAGGACACCGGGGAGCTGTTTTTT.